Presented here are 30 T cell receptor beta chains from one specimen sequenced in a study of T cell repertoires in cytomegalovirus infection. One entry per CDR3 protein results from TCRdb running MiXCR on the reads. This repertoire shows around 490,000 distinct CDR3 sequences, roughly 29% found once; its top ten account for around 13%. What was sequenced was PBMCs. The receptors were gathered from a human donor in good health (CMV status not recorded). Some clones in this sample may be carry-over from other donors' samples.

The rearrangement links TRBV18 to TRBJ1-4; TRBD1 matches at 9 bases. V was pared by 3 bases and J by 7 bases, with 9 bases of the junction left unmatched. Germline V gene lookup returns CDR1 KGHSH and CDR2 LQKENI. CDR3 length equals 16 residues. CDR3 DNA: TGTGCCAGCTCACCCACCCGCGGGGGACAGGGTGAAAAACTGTTTTTT. It specifies CASSPTRGGQGEKLFF.

V gene TRBV18 combines with J gene TRBJ2-3; D ambiguous. This CDR3 region has 12 residues. The germline V and J ends were trimmed by 5 bases and 4 bases, with 7 bases remaining between them. Germline-derived CDR1 and CDR2 are KGHSH and LQKENI. The CDR3 DNA reads as TGTGCCAGCTCAGGAAGTCCAGATACGCAGTATTTT. It codes for CASSGSPDTQYF.

In its sample, this clonotype was seen many times. The chain carries TRBV6-6 and TRBJ2-1, with 16 nucleotides matching TRBD2. The germline gives CDR1 MNHNY, CDR2 SVGAGI (reference sequence). The J segment lost 10 bases and the V segment lost 6 bases, leaving 6 bases of the junction unmatched. The CDR3 has 15 amino acids. Written as DNA, the CDR3 is TGTGCCAGCAGGGGGACTAGCGGGAGGGCCGGGGAGCAGTTCTTC. Amino acids: CASRGTSGRAGEQFF.

This clonotype was observed many times. The chain links TRBV7-2 to TRBJ2-1; 8 bases line up with TRBD1. The germline CDR1 and CDR2 sequences are SGHTA and FQGNSA. The CDR3 is made up of 16 amino acids. V shed 5 bases, J shed 8 bases, and the junction held 14 bases outside the gene matches. The CDR3 here is CASSPPGQDFVDEQFF. Written as DNA, the CDR3 is TGTGCCAGCAGCCCTCCGGGACAGGACTTCGTTGATGAGCAGTTCTTC.

The DNA for the CDR3 is TGCGCCAGCAGCCAAGAGATCCGGTACGAGCAGTACTTC. Amino acid sequence: CASSQEIRYEQYF. The chain has TRBV4-1 and TRBJ2-7; D gene ambiguous. This CDR3 comprises 13 residues. Germline V gives CDR1 MGHRA, CDR2 YSYEKL. V was shortened by 0 bases and J by 4 bases, with 7 bases between the two germline ends.

This chain connects TRBV24-1 to TRBJ2-2; the D is unclear. Germline CDR1 KGHDR, CDR2 SFDVKD. Trimming removed 4 bases at V and 4 bases at J, with 15 bases between. The CDR3 is made up of 16 amino acids. The CDR3 reads CATSEPYGQTTGELFF. The CDR3 region has the DNA TGTGCCACCAGTGAACCCTACGGGCAGACCACCGGGGAGCTGTTTTTT.

This clonotype was seen a few times. The chain couples TRBV6-1 to TRBJ2-7; tentative D call: TRBD1 (5 bases). There are 14 residues in the CDR3. Germline values: CDR1 MNHNS, CDR2 SASEGT. V was shortened by 7 bases and J by 9 bases, with 22 bases between the two germline ends. CDR3 region: CASNGHGLNSVQYV. CDR3 DNA: TGTGCCAGCAACGGACACGGGCTAAATTCTGTGCAGTACGTC.

V usage is TRBV28 and J usage is TRBJ2-2; TRBD1 matches 7 bases. The CDR3 loop spans 15 amino acids. Looked up from germline, CDR1 is MDHEN and CDR2 is SYDVKM. Trimming removed 1 base from V and 7 bases from J; junction bases left unmatched: 6. CDR3 in DNA: TGTGCCAGCAGTTTATCGACAGGGCTTGGCGGGGAGCTGTTTTTT. Its translation: CASSLSTGLGGELFF.

This clonotype was detected ten times or more. This chain connects TRBV7-2 to TRBJ1-1; D is uncertain. V lost 0 bases to trimming and J lost 0 bases, with 8 bases between them. This CDR3 contains 15 residues. From germline, CDR1 is SGHTA and CDR2 FQGNSA. The CDR3 DNA reads TGTGCCAGCAGCTTAGCGCTCGGTTTGAACACTGAAGCTTTCTTT. It encodes CASSLALGLNTEAFF.

J is TRBJ2-7 and V is TRBV7-9, with D uncertain. The CDR3 runs to 15 residues. Trimming cost V 1 base and J 5 bases, with 15 bases left between them. Germline values: CDR1 SEHNR, CDR2 FQNEAQ (reference sequence). The CDR3 DNA sequence: TGTGCCAGCAGCTTAGTAGGAAAGGCTGCCAACGAGCAGTACTTC. Protein sequence: CASSLVGKAANEQYF.

V gene TRBV6-2 or TRBV6-3 combines with J gene TRBJ2-7; no reliable D call. V lost 6 bases and J 7 bases, leaving 16 bases between the germline ends. This CDR3 is 13 amino acids long. Per the germline V gene, CDR1 is MNHEY and CDR2 is SVGEGT. Written as DNA, the CDR3 is TGTGCCAGCAGACGTCCTGGGTTTGGGGAGCAGTACGTC. Its translation: CASRRPGFGEQYV.

This clonotype appeared a single time. The chain recombines TRBV28 with TRBJ1-3; D is undetermined. Trimming pared 4 bases from V and 4 bases from J, leaving 17 bases between. CDR1 is MDHEN, CDR2 SYDVKM, per germline. The CDR3 contains 16 residues. This CDR3 is CASSSNLETLGNTIYF. The DNA of the CDR3 is TGTGCCAGCAGTTCGAATCTAGAGACACTCGGAAACACCATATATTTT.

This clonotype was seen a few times. This sequence joins TRBV19 and TRBJ1-1; D gene unclear. The V and J ends lost 3 bases and 1 base respectively, with 6 bases between them. The CDR3 is 13 amino acids. Germline V gene data show CDR1 as LNHDA and CDR2 as SQIVND (reference sequence). In DNA form, the CDR3 reads TGTGCCAGTAGTATTAAGAGGAACACTGAAGCTTTCTTT. It codes for CASSIKRNTEAFF. The full variable domain, its missing parts supplied by reference TRBV19 and TRBJ1-1, is DGGITQSPKYLFRKEGQNVTLSCEQNLNHDAMYWYRQDPGQGLRLIYYSQIVNDFQKGDIAEGYSVSREKKESFPLTVTSAQKNPTAFYLCASSIKRNTEAFFGQGTRLTVV.

This clonotype has ten or more counts. The chain uses TRBV7-2 and TRBJ2-3, with D perhaps given as TRBD1 or TRBD2 (5 bases each). CDR3 size: 16 residues. The germline CDR1 and CDR2 sequences are SGHTA and FQGNSA. V was clipped by 5 bases and J by 6 bases, with 21 bases between them. CDR3 residues: CASSTRDGLRPDTQYF. CDR3 nucleotide sequence: TGTGCCAGCAGCACCCGGGACGGGCTTCGGCCGGATACGCAGTATTTT.

This clonotype was detected ten times or more. The J gene is TRBJ1-1, the V gene TRBV7-2; no reliable D call. Germline V gives CDR1 SGHTA, CDR2 FQGNSA. The CDR3 sequence is 13 residues long. The germline V and J ends were trimmed by 9 bases and 0 bases, with 11 bases remaining between them. CDR3 nucleotides: TGTGCCAGTAAAGCGGACTTGAACACTGAAGCTTTCTTT. The encoded protein is CASKADLNTEAFF.

This clonotype was detected ten times or more. The gene calls are TRBV7-2 and TRBJ2-1; D gene uncertain. V was trimmed by 4 bases and J by 4 bases, leaving 17 bases between them. Germline V lookup: CDR1 SGHTA, CDR2 FQGNSA. The length of the CDR3 is 16 residues. The CDR3 reads CASSSLMGYLYNEQFF. In DNA, the CDR3 is TGTGCCAGCAGCTCCCTGATGGGTTACCTATACAATGAGCAGTTCTTC.

The table lists this clonotype with a few counts. The rearrangement joins TRBV6-2 or TRBV6-3 to TRBJ2-3, with D possibly being TRBD2 (6 bases). This CDR3 spans 16 amino acids. Trimming left V 7 bases short and J 4 bases short, with 21 bases between. CDR1 is MNHEY, CDR2 SVGEGT, per germline. Here the CDR3 reads CASTRNSGFRADTQYF. The CDR3 nucleotides are TGTGCCAGCACCCGGAATAGCGGCTTTCGCGCAGATACGCAGTATTTT.

Ten or more counts support this clonotype. V usage is TRBV7-2 and J usage is TRBJ2-3; D may match TRBD1 or TRBD2 (7 bases each). V lost 5 bases and J 3 bases, leaving 15 bases between the germline ends. The CDR3 contains 15 residues. The germline gives CDR1 SGHTA, CDR2 FQGNSA. The CDR3 is CASSPQGGRTDTQYF. The CDR3 coding sequence is TGTGCCAGCAGCCCCCAGGGGGGGAGAACAGATACGCAGTATTTT.

The chain is built from TRBV20-1 and TRBJ2-7, with TRBD2 matching 9 bases. The CDR3 covers 17 residues. Germline V gene data show CDR1 as DFQATT and CDR2 as SNEGSKA (reference sequence). Trimming took 0 bases from V and 4 from J; bases not matched to a gene: 13. The CDR3 sequence is CSARDRVRAGGPYEQYV. The CDR3 DNA is TGCAGTGCTAGAGATCGGGTGCGGGCGGGAGGGCCTTACGAGCAGTACGTC.

V gene TRBV7-4 combines with J gene TRBJ2-7, with 11 bases aligning to TRBD1. The ends lost 5 bases at V and 6 bases at J; junction bases unmatched: 12. This CDR3 has 16 amino acids. Germline CDR1 and CDR2: SGHVT and SQSDAQ. DNA of the CDR3: TGTGCCAGCAGCCCCCGAACGGGACAGGGGGTACGCGAGCAGTACTTC. Residues: CASSPRTGQGVREQYF. The whole variable domain, filled in from reference TRBV7-4 and TRBJ2-7, reads GAGVSQSPRYKVAKRGRDVALRCDSISGHVTLYWYRQTLGQGSEVLTYSQSDAQRDKSGRPSGRFSAERPERSVSTLKIQRTEQGDSAVYLCASSPRTGQGVREQYFGPGTRLTVT.

This clonotype appeared a single time. The rearrangement links TRBV6-6 to TRBJ1-1, with D unresolved. Germline V gene data show CDR1 as MNHNY and CDR2 as SVGAGI (reference sequence). With 2 bases removed from V and 5 bases from J, the gap between germline ends came to 9 bases. This CDR3 is 13 amino acids long. The CDR3 loop reads CASSYLEGTEAFF. In DNA form, the CDR3 reads TGTGCCAGCAGTTACCTCGAGGGTACTGAAGCTTTCTTT.

The chain recombines TRBV7-9 with TRBJ1-1; D is unclear. CDR1 is SEHNR, CDR2 FQNEAQ, per germline (reference sequence). V was cut by 6 bases and J by 5 bases, with 13 bases left in between. The CDR3 totals 13 residues. The CDR3 reads CASRAISGTEAFF. The CDR3 DNA sequence: TGTGCCAGCAGGGCCATTTCGGGAACTGAAGCTTTCTTT.

Many counts were recorded for this clonotype. The rearrangement uses TRBV7-2 and TRBJ1-6; D unclear. V shed 5 bases and J shed 13 bases, with 15 bases lying between them. The CDR3 loop spans 13 amino acids. Looked up from germline, CDR1 is SGHTA and CDR2 is FQGNSA. The CDR3 DNA follows: TGTGCCAGCAGCACCAGTTCCGGATCGCCCCTCCACTTT. The encoded protein is CASSTSSGSPLHF.

The V gene is TRBV5-6, the J gene TRBJ1-2, with D possibly TRBD1 on 6 matching bases. Deletions cut 4 bases from V and 10 bases from J, with 20 bases between. The germline V gene has CDR1 SGHDT and CDR2 YYEEEE. CDR3 length: 14 residues. CDR3 amino acids: CASSVPPGTQDYTF. The CDR3 region has the DNA TGTGCCAGCAGCGTACCGCCCGGGACACAGGACTACACCTTC.

This clonotype appeared a few times. The chain carries TRBV12-3 or TRBV12-4 and TRBJ1-1; 9 positions match TRBD1. The CDR3 has 14 residues. V trimming: 6 bases; J trimming: 11 bases; junction bases outside the gene matches: 13. The CDR3 reads CASRVGTGKTWAFF. The CDR3, as DNA: TGTGCCAGCAGGGTCGGGACAGGGAAGACGTGGGCTTTCTTT.

This clonotype was seen a few times. V gene TRBV11-3 combines with J gene TRBJ2-3; 7 bases match TRBD2. The CDR3 totals 14 residues. The trim removed 1 base at V and 6 bases at J, leaving 4 bases unmatched. Germline V gene lookup returns CDR1 SGHNT and CDR2 YENEEA. The CDR3 coding sequence is TGTGCCAGCAGCTTAGGGTTGGGGGGGGATACGCAGTATTTT. It codes for CASSLGLGGDTQYF.

This clonotype was recorded many times. The chain uses TRBV7-2 and TRBJ1-6, with TRBD1 identical over 10 bases. V shed 3 bases and J 5 bases; nucleotides not matched to a gene: 1. Germline-derived CDR1 and CDR2 are SGHTA and FQGNSA. The CDR3 loop spans 15 amino acids. The CDR3 DNA follows: TGTGCCAGCAGCTTCGGACAGGGGGATAATTCACCCCTCCACTTT. It specifies CASSFGQGDNSPLHF.

This clonotype was seen a few times. This rearrangement joins TRBV6-1 to TRBJ2-1; 9 bases match TRBD1. Germline V gene data show CDR1 as MNHNS and CDR2 as SASEGT. J was trimmed by 5 bases and V by 7 bases; bases with no gene match: 6. The CDR3 runs 14 residues. The CDR3 DNA follows: TGTGCCAGCAACCTGGACAGGGGACACAATGAGCAGTTCTTC. Translating it yields CASNLDRGHNEQFF.

The rearrangement joins TRBV28 to TRBJ1-2; a possible D gene is TRBD1 (6 bases). Trimming shortened V by 5 bases and J by 4 bases, and 17 bases separated the two germline ends. The CDR3 is 15 amino acids. Germline values: CDR1 MDHEN, CDR2 SYDVKM. This CDR3 is CASSLSNRAAYGYTF. The CDR3 nucleotides are TGTGCCAGCAGTCTCTCGAACAGGGCCGCCTATGGCTACACCTTC.

The rearrangement uses TRBV20-1 and TRBJ2-1; D is possibly TRBD1 (5 bases). The CDR3 is 19 residues long. V lost 3 bases and J lost 0, with 24 bases in between. Germline V gene data show CDR1 as DFQATT and CDR2 as SNEGSKA (reference sequence). CDR3 amino acids: CSARAHLSPPGNSYNEQFF. As DNA, the CDR3 is TGCAGTGCTAGGGCCCACTTATCGCCACCAGGGAACTCCTACAATGAGCAGTTCTTC.